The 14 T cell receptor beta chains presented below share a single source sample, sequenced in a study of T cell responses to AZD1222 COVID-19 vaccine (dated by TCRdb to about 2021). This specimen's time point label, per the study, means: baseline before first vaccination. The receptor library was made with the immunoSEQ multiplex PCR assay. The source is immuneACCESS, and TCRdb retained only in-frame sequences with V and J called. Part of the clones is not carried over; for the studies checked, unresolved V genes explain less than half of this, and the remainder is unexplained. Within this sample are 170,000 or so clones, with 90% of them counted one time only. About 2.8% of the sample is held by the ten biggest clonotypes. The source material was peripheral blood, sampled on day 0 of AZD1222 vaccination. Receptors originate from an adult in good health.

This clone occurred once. CDR3 residues: CASKLASSYNEQFF. The CDR3 DNA sequence: TGTGCCAGCAAACTAGCGAGCTCCTACAATGAGCAGTTCTTC. V and J are TRBV6-4 and TRBJ2-1; 7 bases are a match to TRBD2. This CDR3 is 14 amino acids long. V dropped 7 bases and J dropped 0; count of bases not matched to a gene: 3. CDR1 and CDR2 from the germline V gene are MRHNA and SNTAGT.

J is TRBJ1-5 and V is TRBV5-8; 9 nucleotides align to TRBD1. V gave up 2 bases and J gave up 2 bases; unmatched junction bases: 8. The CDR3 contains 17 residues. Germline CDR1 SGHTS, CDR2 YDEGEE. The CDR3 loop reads CASSLDRDRVGNQPQHF. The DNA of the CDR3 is TGTGCCAGCAGCTTAGACCGGGACAGGGTTGGCAATCAGCCCCAGCATTTT.

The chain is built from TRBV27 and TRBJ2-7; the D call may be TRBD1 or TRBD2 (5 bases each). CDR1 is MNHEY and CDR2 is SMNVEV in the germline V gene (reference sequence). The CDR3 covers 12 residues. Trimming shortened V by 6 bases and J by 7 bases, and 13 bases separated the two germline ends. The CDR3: CASSPYGAEQYF. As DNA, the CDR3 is TGTGCCAGCAGCCCCTACGGGGCAGAGCAGTACTTC.

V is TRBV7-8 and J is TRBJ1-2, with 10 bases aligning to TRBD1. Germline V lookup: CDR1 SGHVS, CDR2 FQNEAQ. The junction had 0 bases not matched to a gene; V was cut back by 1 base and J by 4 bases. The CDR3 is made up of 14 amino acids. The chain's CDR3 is CASSLGDRGYGYTF. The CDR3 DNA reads TGTGCCAGCAGCTTAGGGGACAGGGGCTATGGCTACACCTTC.

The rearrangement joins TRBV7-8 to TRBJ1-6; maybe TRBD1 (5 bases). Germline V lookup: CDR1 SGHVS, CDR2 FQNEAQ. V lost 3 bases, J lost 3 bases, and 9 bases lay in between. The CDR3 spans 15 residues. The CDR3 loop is CASSFGDVYNSPLHF. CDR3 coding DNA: TGTGCCAGCAGCTTTGGGGACGTCTATAATTCACCCCTCCACTTT.

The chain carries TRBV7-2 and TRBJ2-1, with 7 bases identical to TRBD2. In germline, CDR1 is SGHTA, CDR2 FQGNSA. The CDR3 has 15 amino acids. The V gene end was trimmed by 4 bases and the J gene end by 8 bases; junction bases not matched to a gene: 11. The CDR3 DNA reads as TGTGCCAGCAGCTCCCGACTAGCCGCTGGCCATGAGCAGTTCTTC. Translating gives CASSSRLAAGHEQFF.

The CDR3 sequence is CASSPTNSGAYEQFF. CDR3 nucleotide sequence: TGCGCCAGCAGCCCAACAAATAGCGGGGCCTATGAGCAGTTCTTC. This chain links TRBV4-1 with TRBJ2-1, with 8 bases identical to TRBD2. V trimming: 4 bases; J trimming: 8 bases; junction bases outside the gene matches: 10. Germline values: CDR1 MGHRA, CDR2 YSYEKL. This CDR3 spans 15 amino acids.

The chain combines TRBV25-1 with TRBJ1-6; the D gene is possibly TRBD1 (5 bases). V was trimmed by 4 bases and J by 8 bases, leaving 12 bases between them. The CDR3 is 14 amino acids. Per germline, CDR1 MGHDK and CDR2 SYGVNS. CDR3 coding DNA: TGTGCCAGCAGTGCCGACAGACCTTATTCACCCCTCCACTTT. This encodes CASSADRPYSPLHF.

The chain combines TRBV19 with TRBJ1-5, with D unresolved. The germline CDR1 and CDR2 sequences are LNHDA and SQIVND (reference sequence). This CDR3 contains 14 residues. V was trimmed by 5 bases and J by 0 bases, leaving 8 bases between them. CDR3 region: CASSGGNSNQPQHF. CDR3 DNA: TGTGCCAGTAGTGGTGGTAATAGCAATCAGCCCCAGCATTTT. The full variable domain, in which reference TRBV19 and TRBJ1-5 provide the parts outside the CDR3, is DGGITQSPKYLFRKEGQNVTLSCEQNLNHDAMYWYRQDPGQGLRLIYYSQIVNDFQKGDIAEGYSVSREKKESFPLTVTSAQKNPTAFYLCASSGGNSNQPQHFGDGTRLSIL.

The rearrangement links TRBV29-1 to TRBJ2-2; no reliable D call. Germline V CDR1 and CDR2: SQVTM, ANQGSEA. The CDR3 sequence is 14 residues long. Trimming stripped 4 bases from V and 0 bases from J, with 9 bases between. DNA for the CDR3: TGCAGCGTTGGTGGGCAGGCGAACACCGGGGAGCTGTTTTTT. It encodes CSVGGQANTGELFF.

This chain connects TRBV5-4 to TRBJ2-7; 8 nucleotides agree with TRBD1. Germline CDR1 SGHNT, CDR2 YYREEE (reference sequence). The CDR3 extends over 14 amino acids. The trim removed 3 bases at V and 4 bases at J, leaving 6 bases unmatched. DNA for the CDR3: TGTGCCAGCAGCTGGGACAGGAGTGGATACGAGCAGTACTTC. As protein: CASSWDRSGYEQYF.

Here the CDR3 reads CASSGTATDTQYF. CDR3 DNA: TGTGCCAGCTCCGGGACCGCCACAGATACGCAGTATTTT. V and J are TRBV6-4 and TRBJ2-3, with D perhaps assigned TRBD1 or TRBD2 (5 bases each). This CDR3 contains 13 residues. CDR1 is MRHNA, CDR2 SNTAGT, per germline. With 8 bases removed from V and 2 bases from J, the gap between germline ends came to 11 bases.

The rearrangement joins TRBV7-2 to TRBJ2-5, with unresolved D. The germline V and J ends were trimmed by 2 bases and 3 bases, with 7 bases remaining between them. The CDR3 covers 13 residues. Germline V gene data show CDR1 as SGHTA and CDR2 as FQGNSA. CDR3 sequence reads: CASSLNREETQYF. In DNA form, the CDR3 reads TGTGCCAGCAGCTTAAACCGTGAAGAGACCCAGTACTTC.

The CDR3 here is CASSGRVSTNEKLFF. The CDR3 coding sequence is TGTGCCAGCAGTGGCAGGGTCTCGACTAATGAAAAACTGTTTTTT. The chain couples TRBV6-2 or TRBV6-3 to TRBJ1-4, with a possible D match to TRBD1 (5 bases). Germline V gene lookup returns CDR1 MNHEY and CDR2 SVGEGT. Trimming removed 5 bases at V and 2 bases at J, with 12 bases between. The length of the CDR3 is 15 residues.